These 24 T cell receptor beta chains came from one sample sequenced in a study of blood T cells in healthy people across ages. Alongside a J-beta primer mix, a sample-barcoded 5' primer served in a second PCR lasting about 6 to 11 cycles. A single record per CDR3 protein comes from TCRdb applying MiXCR to the 5' RACE reads. The sample lists roughly 1.9 million distinct CDR3 sequences; about two fifths were seen once. Sequenced input: blood. These receptors all stem from a human donor in good health.

This clonotype was seen a handful of times. The chain is built from TRBV12-3 or TRBV12-4 and TRBJ2-1, with D possibly being TRBD2 (7 bases). The CDR3 loop spans 18 amino acids. V was shortened by 6 bases and J by 0 bases, with 21 bases between the two germline ends. The CDR3 DNA is TGTGCCAGCAGGGGGGTAGGGGGGGGCCGCAGCTCCTACAATGAGCAGTTCTTC. It is translated as CASRGVGGGRSSYNEQFF.

The chain joins TRBV5-1 to TRBJ2-1, with TRBD1 identical over 7 bases. There are 13 residues in the CDR3. With 4 bases clipped from V and 10 bases from J, the junction kept 8 bases outside the gene matches. Germline V gene data show CDR1 as SGHRS and CDR2 as YFSETQ. The CDR3 coding sequence is TGCGCCAGCAGCCCTAACAGGGGCTACGAGCAGTTCTTC. Protein sequence: CASSPNRGYEQFF.

The chain employs TRBV7-3 and TRBJ1-1; D is possibly TRBD1 (6 bases). In germline, CDR1 is SGHTA, CDR2 FQGTGA. CDR3 length: 20 residues. Trimming took 5 bases from V and 3 from J, leaving 31 bases between them. The CDR3 loop is CASSQSPSAETTGPDTEAFF. The CDR3 nucleotides are TGTGCCAGCAGCCAATCACCCTCCGCGGAAACGACAGGTCCTGACACTGAAGCTTTCTTT.

CDR3 bases: TGTGCCACCGGGGACAGGGGATATTCACCCCTCCACTTT. It is translated as CATGDRGYSPLHF. The chain has TRBV28 and TRBJ1-6; 10 nucleotides align to TRBD1. The germline V gene encodes CDR1 MDHEN and CDR2 SYDVKM. This CDR3 spans 13 amino acids. The J segment lost 8 bases and the V segment lost 10 bases, leaving 5 bases of the junction unmatched.

V gene TRBV20-1 combines with J gene TRBJ1-2; 8 bases align to TRBD1. CDR3 length equals 15 residues. V lost 3 bases and J lost 4; bases outside the gene matches: 10. CDR1 and CDR2 from the germline V gene are DFQATT and SNEGSKA (reference sequence). In nucleotides, the CDR3 is TGCAGTGCTAGGGTGGGGACAGGCCCACTCTATGGCTACACCTTC. Translating it yields CSARVGTGPLYGYTF.

This clonotype was recorded a few times. The chain recombines TRBV20-1 with TRBJ1-2; D might be TRBD1 (5 bases). V was clipped by 6 bases and J by 5 bases, with 19 bases between them. There are 14 residues in the CDR3. Germline V gene lookup returns CDR1 DFQATT and CDR2 SNEGSKA (reference sequence). The CDR3 nucleotides read TGCAGTGCCTTAACCGGGACGGAGATTTATGGCTACACCTTC. Its protein is CSALTGTEIYGYTF.

The genes are TRBV12-3 or TRBV12-4 and TRBJ1-4; maybe TRBD1 (5 bases). Trimming removed 1 base at V and 8 bases at J, with 14 bases between. The CDR3 contains 15 residues. The CDR3 region has the DNA TGTGCCAGCAGTTTAGAGGGGAACCTGGGGGAAAAACTGTTTTTT. It specifies CASSLEGNLGEKLFF.

This clonotype has just one count. This chain uses TRBV9 with TRBJ1-2, with TRBD1 as a possible D gene (5 bases). Germline loops: CDR1 SGDLS, CDR2 YYNGEE. This CDR3 spans 13 amino acids. V dropped 4 bases and J dropped 8 bases, with 15 bases sitting between them. CDR3 nucleotide sequence: TGTGCCAGCAGCCCAGGCGGGGGTGGGGGCTACACCTTC. Translating gives CASSPGGGGGYTF.

This clonotype was counted only a few times. The chain carries TRBV30 and TRBJ1-2; D unresolved. V lost 2 bases, J lost 8 bases, and 15 bases lay in between. Germline CDR1 is GTSNPN and CDR2 is SVGIG (reference sequence). The CDR3 consists of 13 residues. CDR3 in DNA: TGTGCCTGGAGTCAACCGGGAATAGAAGGCTACACCTTC. Its protein is CAWSQPGIEGYTF.

Ten or more counts support this clonotype. The genes are TRBV4-3 and TRBJ1-6; 9 bases are shared with TRBD1. The CDR3 spans 17 residues. Looked up from germline, CDR1 is LGHNA and CDR2 is YSLEER. J lost 9 bases, V lost 2 bases, and 11 bases had no gene match. The CDR3 region has the DNA TGCGCCAGCAGCCAAAGCAAGATGGGGACAGGGCGTTCACCCCTCCACTTT. Amino acids: CASSQSKMGTGRSPLHF.

This clonotype was counted between two and nine times. V and J are TRBV4-3 and TRBJ1-2; the D gene is possibly TRBD1 (5 bases). The CDR3 has 15 residues. Looked up from germline, CDR1 is LGHNA and CDR2 is YSLEER. Between the trimmed V and J ends, which lost 3 bases and 2 bases, there was a span of 13 bases. CDR3: CASSQRDGRNYGYTF. CDR3 DNA: TGCGCCAGCAGCCAGCGGGACGGGCGGAACTATGGCTACACCTTC.

This CDR3 is CASRDLGETQYF. The CDR3 region has the DNA TGTGCCAGCCGGGACCTCGGAGAGACCCAGTACTTC. The chain links TRBV6-5 to TRBJ2-5; TRBD1 or TRBD2 may be the D gene (5 bases each). V gave up 8 bases and J gave up 4 bases, with 11 bases separating them. The CDR3 length is 12 residues. Germline V gene data show CDR1 as MNHEY and CDR2 as SVGAGI.

The CDR3: CATSDLHGRLGEQYF. The CDR3 DNA sequence: TGTGCCACCAGTGATCTACACGGACGGTTAGGCGAGCAGTACTTC. The V call is TRBV24-1, the J call TRBJ2-7; D uncertain. CDR1 is KGHDR, CDR2 SFDVKD, per germline. Deletions cut 3 bases from V and 6 bases from J, with 17 bases between. CDR3 length: 15 residues.

The chain uses TRBV12-3 or TRBV12-4 and TRBJ2-6, with D tentatively TRBD1 or TRBD2 (5 bases each). The CDR3 loop spans 17 amino acids. V was pared by 3 bases and J by 5 bases, with 17 bases between. CDR3 DNA sequence: TGTGCCAGCAGTTTTGCCATGGGGGAGAGTAGGGCCAACGTCCTGACTTTC. Translated, it gives CASSFAMGESRANVLTF.

This clonotype was counted a few times. V usage is TRBV7-9 and J usage is TRBJ2-5; TRBD1 aligns across 9 bases. The germline V gene has CDR1 SEHNR and CDR2 FQNEAQ (reference sequence). With 7 bases clipped from V and 11 bases from J, the junction kept 14 bases outside the gene matches. The CDR3 consists of 14 residues. CDR3 DNA sequence: TGTGCCAGCATGCCGGGACAGGGCCCTCCAAGGCAGTACTTC. It encodes CASMPGQGPPRQYF. Supplemented by reference TRBV7-9 and TRBJ2-5, the full variable domain reads DTGVSQNPRHKITKRGQNVTFRCDPISEHNRLYWYRQTLGQGPEFLTYFQNEAQLEKSRLLSDRFSAERPKGSFSTLEIQRTEQGDSAMYLCASMPGQGPPRQYFGPGTRLLVL.

The CDR3 spells CASTSTGAGANVLTF. CDR3 sequence (DNA): TGTGCCAGTACCTCAACAGGGGCTGGGGCCAACGTCCTGACTTTC. The V call is TRBV19, the J call TRBJ2-6, with TRBD1 matching over 7 bases. The CDR3 extends over 15 amino acids. Germline V gives CDR1 LNHDA, CDR2 SQIVND (reference sequence). The V segment lost 7 bases and the J segment 2 bases; nucleotides outside the gene matches: 5.

A note on this clonotype: Germline and junction disagree at one end, which may indicate a read error. V is TRBV3-1 and J is TRBJ2-1; a weak D match, TRBD2 (5 bases). CDR1 and CDR2 (germline): LGHDT, YNNKEL (reference sequence). The CDR3 spans 10 residues. CDR3 bases: TGTACCAGCTCGGGGTATGAGCAGTTCTTC. Protein product: CTSSGYEQFF.

The CDR3 DNA follows: TGCGCCAGCAGCCAACTGACCTCAGCCGTGCGGGATGAGCAGTTCTTC. Protein sequence: CASSQLTSAVRDEQFF. The V gene is TRBV4-3, the J gene TRBJ2-1, with D possibly being TRBD2 (5 bases). The CDR3 sequence is 16 residues long. CDR1 LGHNA and CDR2 YSLEER come from the germline V gene. V lost 2 bases and J 8 bases, leaving 19 bases between the germline ends.

This clonotype was observed a handful of times. V gene TRBV7-9 combines with J gene TRBJ1-1, with D perhaps TRBD1 (6 bases). Per germline, CDR1 SEHNR and CDR2 FQNEAQ (reference sequence). The length of the CDR3 is 16 residues. With 4 bases removed from V and 0 bases from J, the gap between germline ends came to 15 bases. The CDR3 loop is CASSSYRVAVNTEAFF. In DNA, the CDR3 is TGTGCCAGCAGCTCCTACAGGGTCGCGGTGAACACTGAAGCTTTCTTT.

This CDR3 is CASSPTGTYPYEQYF. CDR3 bases: TGTGCCAGCAGTCCAACCGGGACCTATCCCTACGAGCAGTACTTC. The genes are TRBV7-2 and TRBJ2-7; TRBD1 or TRBD2 may be the D gene (5 bases each). The CDR3 covers 15 residues. V lost 6 bases and J 2 bases, leaving 17 bases between the germline ends. Germline V gene data show CDR1 as SGHTA and CDR2 as FQGNSA.

As for this clonotype: Relative to the germline gene, one junction end is altered; a read error may explain this. The chain has TRBV4-2 and TRBJ1-2; D unclear. Germline V gene lookup returns CDR1 LGHNA and CDR2 YNFKEQ. The CDR3 covers 16 residues. The CDR3 loop is CVSSQDPVLPNCGYTF. CDR3 DNA sequence: TGTGTCAGCAGCCAAGATCCAGTCCTCCCTAACTGTGGCTACACCTTC.

The chain joins TRBV9 to TRBJ2-4; D tentatively fits TRBD1 or TRBD2 (5 bases each). The CDR3 is made up of 14 amino acids. V gave up 0 bases and J gave up 5 bases, with 9 bases separating them. CDR1 is SGDLS, CDR2 YYNGEE, per germline. The CDR3 reads CASSVDGAENIQYF. The CDR3 nucleotides read TGTGCCAGCAGCGTAGACGGGGCGGAAAACATTCAGTACTTC.

Many counts were recorded for this clonotype. The chain links TRBV20-1 to TRBJ2-1; no firm D call. V was trimmed by 2 bases and J by 0 bases, leaving 11 bases between them. From germline, CDR1 is DFQATT and CDR2 SNEGSKA (reference sequence). CDR3 size: 15 residues. The CDR3 protein is CSARPDEISYNEQFF. The CDR3 DNA reads as TGCAGTGCTAGACCTGATGAAATCTCCTACAATGAGCAGTTCTTC.

To note about this clonotype: Given a much more abundant clone one base away, this may be a read error. The chain combines TRBV10-3 with TRBJ2-4, with unresolved D. The J call is doubtful: the DNA matches TRBJ2-5 better. The CDR3 extends over 13 amino acids. Germline assignment: CDR1 ENHRY and CDR2 SYGVKD. The CDR3 here is CAISVRQEKTQYF. The CDR3 region has the DNA TGTGCCATCAGTGTGAGACAAGAAAAGACCCAGTACTTC.